Shown below are 24 T cell receptor beta chains from a single sample sequenced in a study of CD8+CD57+ T cells in acquired aplastic anemia. Genomic DNA was employed as the template in profiling TCR beta VDJ and CDR3. A single record per CDR3 protein comes from TCRdb applying MiXCR to the reads. Here the sample spans about 190,000 distinct CDR3 sequences, 64% being singletons. Sequencing was performed on sorted CD4+, CD8+, or CD8+CD57+ T cells (not recorded which) from PBMCs. The source is a human donor with severe aplastic anemia or a healthy control (not recorded which).

The CDR3 nucleotides are TGTGCCACCAGTGATCCGCGGGGACATGGACGGAATGAGCAGTTCTTC. This sequence encodes CATSDPRGHGRNEQFF. The chain has TRBV24-1 and TRBJ2-1, with D perhaps being TRBD1 or TRBD2 (6 bases each). CDR1 KGHDR and CDR2 SFDVKD come from the germline V gene. The germline V and J ends were trimmed by 3 bases and 7 bases, with 18 bases remaining between them. The CDR3 runs 16 residues.

The V and J genes are TRBV10-1 and TRBJ1-5, with D maybe TRBD1 (6 bases). V dropped 4 bases and J dropped 6 bases, with 10 bases sitting between them. Germline V lookup: CDR1 WNHNN, CDR2 SYGVQD (reference sequence). This CDR3 has 13 residues. The CDR3 loop is CASSGGLGQPQHF. The CDR3 coding sequence is TGCGCCAGCAGTGGGGGGCTCGGTCAGCCCCAGCATTTT.

This chain uses TRBV7-9 with TRBJ2-2; D not resolved. Looked up from germline, CDR1 is SEHNR and CDR2 is FQNEAQ (reference sequence). V lost 11 bases, J lost 2 bases, and 15 bases lay in between. The CDR3 covers 14 residues. The CDR3 region has the DNA TGTGCCTCGTACTACGGCGCTAACACCGGGGAGCTGTTTTTT. Its translation is CASYYGANTGELFF. The entire variable domain, with the rest obtained from reference TRBV7-9 and TRBJ2-2, is as follows: DTGVSQNPRHKITKRGQNVTFRCDPISEHNRLYWYRQTLGQGPEFLTYFQNEAQLEKSRLLSDRFSAERPKGSFSTLEIQRTEQGDSAMYLCASYYGANTGELFFGEGSRLTVL.

DNA of the CDR3: TGTGCCACCAGCGCCGGACAGCCGATGAACACTGAAGCTTTCTTT. Residues: CATSAGQPMNTEAFF. The chain uses TRBV15 and TRBJ1-1; D possibly corresponds to TRBD1 (6 bases). The germline CDR1 and CDR2 sequences are LNHNV and YYDKDF (reference sequence). Trimming left V 5 bases short and J 0 bases short, with 13 bases between. The CDR3 consists of 15 residues.

The CDR3 bases are TGCAGTGCTCTCCGACTAGTGGGCAATGAGCAGTTCTTC. Amino acid sequence: CSALRLVGNEQFF. The J gene is TRBJ2-1, the V gene TRBV20-1; tentatively, D is TRBD2 (6 bases). Trimming left V 5 bases short and J 6 bases short, with 14 bases between. The CDR3 totals 13 residues. Germline CDR1 is DFQATT and CDR2 is SNEGSKA (reference sequence).

This chain uses TRBV13 with TRBJ1-2, with 7 nucleotides matching TRBD1. Losses at the gene ends were 1 base for V and 4 bases for J; bases not matched to a gene: 9. The germline V gene encodes CDR1 PRHDT and CDR2 FYEKMQ (reference sequence). This CDR3 region has 16 residues. The CDR3, as DNA: TGTGCCAGCAGCTTAGCGGCAGGGGGGATATTCTATGGCTACACCTTC. Translation: CASSLAAGGIFYGYTF.

There are many counts of this clonotype. The V gene is TRBV27, the J gene TRBJ1-1; the D is unclear. This CDR3 has 15 amino acids. Per germline, CDR1 MNHEY and CDR2 SMNVEV (reference sequence). Trimming stripped 2 bases from V and 0 bases from J, with 10 bases between. The CDR3 sequence: CASSLIGDLNTEAFF. CDR3 sequence (DNA): TGTGCCAGCAGTTTAATCGGGGATCTGAACACTGAAGCTTTCTTT.

As regards this clonotype: The CDR3 ends on some other residue instead of the conserved phenylalanine or tryptophan, so this is likely a read error. Because the CDR3's place on the DNA is in doubt, the DNA is left out and the CDR3 is given as listed by TCRdb. The J gene is TRBJ2-1, the V gene TRBV9; the tabulated D call, TRBD1, remains unverified against the DNA. The length of the CDR3 is 15 amino acids, counting both ends. The germline V gene encodes CDR1 SGDLS and CDR2 YYNGEE. CDR3 sequence: CASSAASLAGPVGGL.

This chain connects TRBV19 to TRBJ1-5, with D tentatively TRBD1 (6 bases). Germline-derived CDR1 and CDR2 are LNHDA and SQIVND (reference sequence). The CDR3 is 15 residues long. V lost 1 base and J lost 4, with 11 bases in between. The DNA of the CDR3 is TGTGCCAGTAGTATAGGCGGGACACGTAATCAGCCCCAGCATTTT. This sequence encodes CASSIGGTRNQPQHF.

The J gene is TRBJ2-1, the V gene TRBV5-1, with 9 positions matching TRBD2. This CDR3 is built from 16 residues. The germline V gene has CDR1 SGHRS and CDR2 YFSETQ. With 2 bases clipped from V and 6 bases from J, the junction kept 9 bases outside the gene matches. The CDR3 is CASSFRVAGGTNEQFF. The CDR3 DNA sequence: TGCGCCAGCAGCTTCAGGGTCGCGGGAGGGACCAATGAGCAGTTCTTC. The full variable domain, rest sourced from reference TRBV5-1 and TRBJ2-1, is KAGVTQTPRYLIKTRGQQVTLSCSPISGHRSVSWYQQTPGQGLQFLFEYFSETQRNKGNFPGRFSGRQFSNSRSEMNVSTLELGDSALYLCASSFRVAGGTNEQFFGPGTRLTVL.

The V call is TRBV5-1, the J call TRBJ2-1, with 9 bases lining up with TRBD1. J gave up 10 bases and V 3 bases, and 11 bases lay outside the gene matches. The V gene's germline CDR1 is SGHRS and CDR2 YFSETQ. There are 15 residues in the CDR3. CDR3 protein: CASSSPGQGIWEQFF. DNA for the CDR3: TGCGCCAGCAGCTCTCCGGGACAGGGAATATGGGAGCAGTTCTTC.

V gene TRBV7-2 combines with J gene TRBJ1-1, with D hard to call. V was pared by 2 bases and J by 0 bases, with 10 bases between. The CDR3 is made up of 15 amino acids. Germline CDR1 SGHTA, CDR2 FQGNSA. CDR3 nucleotide sequence: TGTGCCAGCAGCTTATCCGGCAGGCTGAACACTGAAGCTTTCTTT. Its protein product is CASSLSGRLNTEAFF.

CDR3 in amino acids: CASSVANEQFF. Written as DNA, the CDR3 is TGTGCCAGCAGCGTAGCTAATGAGCAGTTCTTC. This sequence joins TRBV9 and TRBJ2-1, with D unclear. With 0 bases removed from V and 7 bases from J, the gap between germline ends came to 2 bases. This CDR3 is 11 amino acids long. CDR1 and CDR2 (germline): SGDLS, YYNGEE.

This clonotype was observed once. The rearrangement uses TRBV7-9 and TRBJ1-2, with 9 bases that match TRBD1. Trimming took 5 bases from V and 4 from J; bases not matched to a gene: 17. The germline V gene encodes CDR1 SEHNR and CDR2 FQNEAQ (reference sequence). The CDR3 loop spans 18 amino acids. In nucleotides, the CDR3 is TGTGCCAGCAGCCTACCCAGGACAGGGGCGGCGGGTGGCTATGGCTACACCTTC. It encodes CASSLPRTGAAGGYGYTF.

This chain links TRBV7-7 with TRBJ2-1; D is uncertain. The CDR3 contains 13 residues. Trimming cost V 1 base and J 10 bases, with 11 bases left between them. The germline gives CDR1 SSHAT, CDR2 FNYEAQ (reference sequence). Written as DNA, the CDR3 is TGTGCCAGCAGCTTAGGGTCTGGTGACGAGCAGTTCTTC. Translation: CASSLGSGDEQFF. Full variable domain (missing parts from reference TRBV7-7 and TRBJ2-1): GAGVSQSPRYKVTKRGQDVTLRCDPISSHATLYWYQQALGQGPEFLTYFNYEAQPDKSGLPSDRFSAERPEGSISTLTIQRTEQRDSAMYRCASSLGSGDEQFFGPGTRLTVL.

The chain links TRBV20-1 to TRBJ2-7, with 12 bases lining up with TRBD2. This CDR3 contains 16 residues. Germline V gene sequence: CDR1 DFQATT, CDR2 SNEGSKA (reference sequence). J lost 3 bases, V lost 4 bases, and 10 bases had no gene match. CDR3 protein: CSAKPRLAGEFYEQYF. The CDR3, as DNA: TGCAGTGCTAAGCCGCGACTAGCGGGGGAGTTCTACGAGCAGTACTTC.

Comments on this clonotype: This may arise from a read error, as a much more abundant clone is one base away. The genes are TRBV12-5 and TRBJ1-1; possible D gene TRBD1, 5 bases. The CDR3 consists of 15 residues. Germline V gene sequence: CDR1 LGHNT, CDR2 FRNRAP. The CDR3 protein is CASGLFQGEWTEALF. CDR3 in DNA: TGTGCTAGTGGTTTGTTTCAGGGAGAGTGGACTGAAGCTCTCTTT. Full variable domain (remainder filled in from reference TRBV12-5 and TRBJ1-1): DARVTQTPRHKVTEMGQEVTMRCQPILGHNTVFWYRQTMMQGLELLAYFRNRAPLDDSGMPKDRFSAEMPDATLATLKIQPSEPRDSAVYFCASGLFQGEWTEALFGQGTRLTVV.

The chain carries TRBV24-1 and TRBJ2-7; 8 nucleotides match TRBD1. The germline gives CDR1 KGHDR, CDR2 SFDVKD. V shed 3 bases, J shed 2 bases, and the junction held 5 bases outside the gene matches. The CDR3 loop spans 15 amino acids. DNA for the CDR3: TGTGCCACCAGTGATCCCGGGACAGGAACCTACGAGCAGTACTTC. Translating it yields CATSDPGTGTYEQYF.

The V call is TRBV24-1, the J call TRBJ2-7, with no clear D. This CDR3 spans 14 amino acids. The germline V and J ends were trimmed by 3 bases and 3 bases, with 11 bases remaining between them. Germline CDR1 is KGHDR and CDR2 is SFDVKD. The CDR3 here is CATSDVRLSYEQYF. CDR3 DNA: TGTGCCACCAGTGATGTACGGCTGAGCTACGAGCAGTACTTC.

This clonotype was counted once. This rearrangement joins TRBV9 to TRBJ1-4; 10 positions match TRBD1. The germline V gene has CDR1 SGDLS and CDR2 YYNGEE. V shed 4 bases and J 9 bases; nucleotides not matched to a gene: 9. The CDR3 contains 15 residues. In nucleotides, the CDR3 is TGTGCCAGCAGCCTACCGGGACAGGGGACCCAAAAACTGTTTTTT. Amino acids: CASSLPGQGTQKLFF.

The V gene is TRBV6-5, the J gene TRBJ2-5; D might be TRBD1 or TRBD2, each matching 5 bases. From germline, CDR1 is MNHEY and CDR2 SVGAGI. V was shortened by 9 bases and J by 5 bases, with 19 bases between the two germline ends. The CDR3 is 14 amino acids. The CDR3 DNA reads TGTGCCAGTCGGGGCCTAATCAAGGGGGAGACCCAGTACTTC. As protein: CASRGLIKGETQYF.

The rearrangement links TRBV19 to TRBJ1-2; D is undetermined. This CDR3 is built from 16 residues. Germline V gene sequence: CDR1 LNHDA, CDR2 SQIVND (reference sequence). Deletions cut 3 bases from V and 4 bases from J, with 18 bases between. CDR3 nucleotides: TGTGCCAGTAGTATCCCTGTCGTCAGTGCCCGCTATGGCTACACCTTC. As protein: CASSIPVVSARYGYTF.

This chain uses TRBV29-1 with TRBJ1-3; D is undetermined. V lost 5 bases and J 3 bases, leaving 8 bases between the germline ends. Germline CDR1 reads SQVTM; CDR2 reads ANQGSEA. The CDR3 runs 12 residues. The DNA of the CDR3 is TGCAGCGTTAGGGAGGTTGGAAACACCATATATTTT. Its protein is CSVREVGNTIYF. Variable domain in full (rest from reference TRBV29-1 and TRBJ1-3): SAVISQKPSRDICQRGTSLTIQCQVDSQVTMMFWYRQQPGQSLTLIATANQGSEATYESGFVIDKFPISRPNLTFSTLTVSNMSPEDSSIYLCSVREVGNTIYFGEGSWLTVV.

V and J are TRBV5-1 and TRBJ2-7; D is unclear. Trimming took 4 bases from V and 0 from J, leaving 14 bases between them. Germline V CDR1 and CDR2: SGHRS, YFSETQ. The CDR3 has 15 amino acids. CDR3 region: CASSPAIPVSYEQYF. The DNA for the CDR3 is TGCGCCAGCAGCCCAGCGATCCCCGTCTCCTACGAGCAGTACTTC.